These 30 T cell receptor delta chains originate from one sample sequenced in a study of fetal and pediatric gammadelta thymocytes. Fetal thymuses were obtained at roughly 14 to 22 weeks estimated gestational age from elective pregnancy terminations. TCRdb made new clone calls on the reads using CATT. The sample shows more than 500 delta-chain clones, 25% to 30% of them seen only once. What was sequenced was Vgamma9Vdelta2 gamma-delta T cells from the thymus. As for subset: sorted CD3+gammadeltaTCR+Vgamma9+Vdelta2+ thymocytes. These receptors were collected from a human fetus.

Regarding this clone: Only one base separates this from a far larger clonotype, so it likely reflects a read error. The chain combines TRDV2 with TRDJ3; 8 nucleotides line up with TRDD3. The CDR3 consists of 17 residues. CDR1 and CDR2 from the germline V gene are GEAIGNYY and EKD. Germline trimming cut 4 bases from V and 0 bases from J; bases unmatched to any gene: 4. The CDR3 loop reads CACECWGSSWDTRQMFF. The CDR3 coding sequence is TGTGCCTGTGAGTGCTGGGGGAGCTCCTGGGACACCCGACAGATGTTTTTC.

This clone is large (0.1 to 1%). The chain carries TRDV2 and TRDJ3; 7 bases line up with TRDD3. The CDR3 length is 17 residues. Per the germline V gene, CDR1 is GEAIGNYY and CDR2 is EKD. V dropped 1 base and J dropped 0; count of bases not matched to a gene: 2. CDR3 region: CACDTGYYSWDTRQMFF. CDR3 DNA: TGTGCCTGTGACACGGGATACTACTCCTGGGACACCCGACAGATGTTTTTC.

This clone is deemed medium-sized (0.01 to 0.1%). A much bigger clone sits one base away, suggesting this may be a read error. The V and J genes are TRDV2 and TRDJ2; 9 nucleotides line up with TRDD3. This CDR3 is 15 amino acids long. Trimming at V came to 1 base and at J to 1 base, leaving 0 bases not matched to a gene. Germline V gene lookup returns CDR1 GEAIGNYY and CDR2 EKD. CDR3 region: CACDTGGYLTAQLFF. Written as DNA, the CDR3 is TGTGCCTGTGACACTGGGGGATATTTGACAGCACAACTCTTCTTT.

By share of the sample, this clone is large. The chain uses TRDV2 and TRDJ2; 7 nucleotides line up with TRDD3. The germline V gene has CDR1 GEAIGNYY and CDR2 EKD. CDR3 length: 13 residues. Germline trimming cut 3 bases from V and 3 bases from J; bases unmatched to any gene: 0. The CDR3 DNA reads TGTGCCTGTGACTGGGGGATGACAGCACAACTCTTCTTT. This translates into CACDWGMTAQLFF.

This clone is categorized as large (0.1 to 1%). This specimen includes other DNA sequences encoding the same CDR3. The V and J genes are TRDV2 and TRDJ1; TRDD3 aligns across 10 bases. This CDR3 is 15 amino acids long. Trimming removed 3 bases from V and 2 bases from J; junction bases left unmatched: 5. Germline lookup yields CDR1 GEAIGNYY and CDR2 EKD. The CDR3 sequence is CACDPVLGDTDKLIF. In DNA form, the CDR3 reads TGTGCCTGTGACCCCGTACTGGGGGATACCGATAAACTCATCTTT.

With regard to this clone: A far larger clone is off by one base, so a read error is likely. The chain links TRDV2 to TRDJ2; TRDD3 matches at 12 bases. TCRdb is silent on the J gene; assignment here came from matching the DNA to germline. The V gene's germline CDR1 is GEAIGNYY and CDR2 EKD. The V segment lost 3 bases and the J segment 7 bases; nucleotides outside the gene matches: 5. This CDR3 spans 15 amino acids. CDR3 sequence reads: CACDVLGDTRAQLFF. CDR3 nucleotide sequence: TGTGCCTGTGACGTACTGGGGGATACCAGAGCACAACTCTTCTTT.

On this clone itself: Given a far larger clone just one base away, this is likely a sequencing read error. This chain connects TRDV2 to TRDJ1; D may be TRDD3 (5 bases). The J gene was missing in TCRdb and was found by matching the end of the DNA to germline. The CDR3 covers 13 residues. CDR1 is GEAIGNYY and CDR2 is EKD in the germline V gene. CDR3 region: CACGTGDSYKLIF. The CDR3 coding sequence is TGTGCCTGTGGCACCGGGGACTCCTATAAACTCATCTTT.

Concerning this clone itself: This likely came from a read error, as a far larger clone is one base away. The rearrangement uses TRDV2 and TRDJ2, with 8 nucleotides matching TRDD3. TCRdb is silent on the J gene; assignment here came from matching the DNA to germline. There are 15 residues in the CDR3. Germline V lookup: CDR1 GEAIGNYY, CDR2 EKD. The trim removed 9 bases at V and 0 bases at J, leaving 8 bases unmatched. CDR3: CARSPGGALTAQLFF. CDR3 nucleotides: TGTGCCCGTTCTCCTGGGGGAGCTTTGACAGCACAACTCTTCTTT.

On this clone: A far larger clone is just one base off, so this is likely a read error. The V gene is TRDV2, but the J gene lacks a call; the listed D gene, TRDD3, was not tested against the DNA. The CDR3 totals 15 residues. The V gene's germline CDR1 is GEAIGNYY and CDR2 EKD. The CDR3 nucleotides read TGTGCCTGTGACACCTCTGGGGGATACACCGATAAACGCATCTTT. Translated, it gives CACDTSGGYTDKRIF.

In the case of this clone: Only one base separates this from a far larger clonotype, so it likely reflects a read error. This chain uses TRDV2 with TRDJ3; TRDD3 matches 10 bases. This CDR3 region has 19 residues. Germline CDR1 reads GEAIGNYY; CDR2 reads EKD. CDR3 amino acids: CARDPAGDTFSWDTRQMFF. CDR3 sequence (DNA): TGTGCCCGTGACCCTGCGGGGGATACGTTCTCCTGGGACACCCGACAGATGTTTTTC.

This clone is large by share. The sample contains more than one DNA sequence encoding this CDR3. The V and J genes are TRDV2 and TRDJ1; 9 bases match TRDD3. This CDR3 has 13 amino acids. The germline gives CDR1 GEAIGNYY, CDR2 EKD. V lost 1 base and J lost 4; bases outside the gene matches: 0. As DNA, the CDR3 is TGTGCCTGTGACACTGGGGGATACGATAAACTCATCTTT. It translates to CACDTGGYDKLIF.

As concerns this clone: A single base is all that separates this from a far larger clone, so a read error is likely. The same CDR3 also results from other DNA sequences found in this sample. This chain connects TRDV2 to TRDJ3; 7 bases align to TRDD3. Assignment of the J gene here rests on matching the DNA to germline, because TCRdb gives none. The CDR3 extends over 16 amino acids. The V gene's germline CDR1 is GEAIGNYY and CDR2 EKD. The CDR3 protein is CACDTGYSWDTRQMFF. The CDR3 DNA sequence: TGTGCCTGTGACACGGGATACTCCTGGGACACACGACAGATGTTTTTC.

This clone is large by share. The chain couples TRDV2 to TRDJ3; 9 nucleotides align to TRDD3. This CDR3 contains 17 residues. Germline CDR1 and CDR2: GEAIGNYY and EKD. Trimming cost V 4 bases and J 0 bases; bases outside gene matches: 3. The CDR3 region has the DNA TGTGCCTGTGAGTACTGGGGGAGCTCCTGGGACACCCGACAGATGTTTTTC. Translated: CACEYWGSSWDTRQMFF.

This clone is categorized as large. The J segment was not called; the V segment is TRDV2; the listed D gene, TRDD3, was not tested against the DNA. Germline CDR1 GEAIGNYY, CDR2 EKD. The CDR3 runs 18 residues. CDR3 loop: CACDTLGDTLGHPTDVFF. The CDR3 region has the DNA TGTGCCTGTGACACACTGGGGGATACGCTGGGACACCCGACAGATGTTTTTTTC.

This clone occurred once. One base separates it from a far larger clone, so it is likely a read error. This chain uses TRDV2 with TRDJ3; weak D call: TRDD3 (5 bases). TCRdb records no J gene; here it was assigned by comparing the DNA to germline. The germline gives CDR1 GEAIGNYY, CDR2 EKD. This CDR3 has 19 amino acids. The ends were cut back, 1 base at V and 0 bases at J, with 15 bases in the middle. DNA of the CDR3: TGTGCCTGTGACACTATACGGGGGGTTCGCTCCTGGGACACCCGACAGATGTTTTTC. Translating it yields CACDTIRGVRSWDTRQMFF.

Judged by abundance, this clone is hyperexpanded (1% or more). This sample also contains other DNA sequences that code for the same CDR3. This sequence joins TRDV2 and TRDJ1, with 13 bases aligning to TRDD3. The V gene's germline CDR1 is GEAIGNYY and CDR2 EKD. The junction had 9 bases not matched to a gene; V was cut back by 3 bases and J by 3 bases. The CDR3 is 17 amino acids. CDR3 sequence: CACDSAPTGGYADKLIF. DNA of the CDR3: TGTGCCTGTGACTCTGCCCCTACTGGGGGATACGCCGATAAACTCATCTTT.

A remark on this clone: The likely explanation is a read error, given a far larger clone one base away. V is TRDV2 and J is TRDJ3; TRDD3 matches 7 bases. TCRdb is silent on the J gene; assignment here came from matching the DNA to germline. The CDR3 runs 18 residues. CDR1 GEAIGNYY and CDR2 EKD come from the germline V gene. V lost 3 bases, J lost 0 bases, and 7 bases stayed unmatched. This chain's CDR3 is CACDPWGPSSWDTRQMFF. The CDR3, as DNA: TGTGCCTGTGACCCCTGGGGGCCTAGCTCCTGGGACACCCGACAGATGTTTTTC.

In this sample, this clone turned up a few times. The chain combines TRDV2 with TRDJ1; 11 bases are a match to TRDD3. The CDR3 contains 20 residues. CDR1 is GEAIGNYY, CDR2 EKD, per germline. V gave up 0 bases and J gave up 0 bases; unmatched junction bases: 14. The DNA of the CDR3 is TGTGCCTGTGACACCTCCTACATACGACTGGGGGATAATCACACCGATAAACTCATCTTT. Translation: CACDTSYIRLGDNHTDKLIF.

As concerns this clone: Only one base separates this from a far larger clonotype, so it likely reflects a read error. This sequence joins TRDV2 and TRDJ1; tentatively, D is TRDD3 (5 bases). The J gene comes from matching the DNA to germline here; TCRdb lacks it. Trimming took 0 bases from V and 0 from J, leaving 10 bases between them. CDR3 length: 15 amino acids. In germline, CDR1 is GEAIGNYY, CDR2 EKD. CDR3 nucleotide sequence: TGTGCCTGTGACACCTCTGTGGGATACACCGATAAACTCATCTTT. This translates into CACDTSVGYTDKLIF.

A word on this clone: This may be a read error: a much more frequent sequence differs by one nucleotide. The J gene is TRDJ2, the V gene TRDV2; no reliable D call. The germline gives CDR1 GEAIGNYY, CDR2 EKD. With 0 bases removed from V and 0 bases from J, the gap between germline ends came to 4 bases. CDR3 length: 14 residues. CDR3 DNA sequence: TGTGCCTGTGACACCTGGACTTTGACAGCACAACTCTTCTTT. Its translation: CACDTWTLTAQLFF.

About this clone itself: A far bigger clonotype differs at one base, so this is likely a read error. The chain links TRDV2 to TRDJ1; perhaps TRDD3 as D (5 bases). TCRdb does not report a J gene; here it was assigned by matching the DNA to germline references. V lost 1 base and J lost 0, with 8 bases in between. Germline-derived CDR1 and CDR2 are GEAIGNYY and EKD. The CDR3 is 14 residues long. This CDR3 is CACDTVGYTDKLIF. In nucleotides, the CDR3 is TGTGCCTGTGACACTGTGGGATACACCGATAAACTCATCTTT.

With respect to this clone: A much larger clone differs from this one at a single base, so this may be a read error. The chain links TRDV2 to TRDJ1; TRDD3 matches at 8 bases. Unmatched junction bases numbered 8, after V lost 9 bases and J lost 0 bases. The germline V gene encodes CDR1 GEAIGNYY and CDR2 EKD. This CDR3 spans 14 amino acids. The CDR3 DNA reads TGTGCCCGTGGTTACTGGGGGTACACCGATAAACTCATCTTT. Amino acid sequence: CARGYWGYTDKLIF.

This clone has just a few counts. Since a far larger clone is one base different, this is likely a read error. In the same sample, other DNA sequences code for this CDR3. The chain has TRDV2 and TRDJ3, with 7 bases aligning to TRDD3. Germline CDR1 and CDR2: GEAIGNYY and EKD. The CDR3 is made up of 18 amino acids. The ends lost 2 bases at V and 0 bases at J; junction bases unmatched: 6. The CDR3 bases are TGTGCCTGTGACAAGGGGGATGCCAGCTCCTGGGACACCCGACAGATGTTTTTC. Encoded protein: CACDKGDASSWDTRQMFF.

A word on this clone: A much larger clone sits a single nucleotide away, making a read error possible. Other DNA sequences in this specimen translate into the identical CDR3. This chain joins TRAV29/DV5 and TRDJ3; 9 bases are a match to TRDD3. The CDR3 is 16 residues long. CDR1 and CDR2 from the germline V gene are NSMFDY and ISSIKDK. CDR3 protein: CAADLGDFWDTRQMFF. The CDR3 nucleotides are TGTGCAGCAGACCTGGGGGATTTTTGGGACACCAGACAGATGTTTTTC.

This clone was seen only a few times. This probably arose from a read error, given a far larger clone one base away. The V call is TRDV2, the J call TRDJ1, with 9 bases fitting TRDD3. This CDR3 has 15 amino acids. CDR1 is GEAIGNYY and CDR2 is EKD in the germline V gene. The ends lost 0 bases at V and 3 bases at J; junction bases unmatched: 4. In DNA form, the CDR3 reads TGTGCCTGTGACACCGTACTGGGGGACTCCGATAAACTCATCTTT. This codes for CACDTVLGDSDKLIF.

This clone turned up a few times. Given a far larger clone just one base away, this is likely a sequencing read error. The chain carries TRAV23/DV6 and TRDJ2; 8 positions match TRDD3. Per the germline V gene, CDR1 is NTAFDY and CDR2 is IRPDVSE (reference sequence). The CDR3 is 13 residues long. CDR3 amino acids: CAGQMGDTAQLFF. Written as DNA, the CDR3 is TGTGCTGGGCAGATGGGGGATACAGCACAACTCTTCTTT. The complete variable domain, with remaining parts taken from reference TRAV23/DV6 and TRDJ2, reads QQQVKQSPQSLIVQKGGISIINCAYENTAFDYFPWYQQFPGKGPALLIAIRPDVSEKKEGRFTISFNKSAKQFSLHIMDSQPGDSATYFCAGQMGDTAQLFFGKGTQLIVEP.

This clone has more than one count but fewer than ten. This likely traces to a read error, being one base from a far larger clone. The chain links TRDV2 to TRDJ2, with D unresolved. CDR1 and CDR2 (germline): GEAIGNYY, EKD. Trimming pared 1 base from V and 0 bases from J, leaving 8 bases between. This CDR3 region has 15 residues. CDR3 sequence (DNA): TGTGCCTGTGACACGGGGCATGCTTTGACAGCACAACTCTTCTTT. Its translation is CACDTGHALTAQLFF.

Points on this clone: A single base separates this from a much larger clone, so it may be a read error. This sequence joins TRDV2 and TRDJ3, with 10 bases aligning to TRDD3. Germline CDR1 and CDR2: GEAIGNYY and EKD. This CDR3 is 18 amino acids long. The CDR3 here is CACDTGGIRSWDIRQMFF. In DNA form, the CDR3 reads TGTGCCTGTGACACCGGGGGGATACGCTCCTGGGACATCCGACAGATGTTTTTC.

This clone was counted a few times. This likely reflects a read error, since a far larger clone is one base away. The V call is TRDV2, the J call TRDJ1; 9 bases fit TRDD3. The germline V gene has CDR1 GEAIGNYY and CDR2 EKD. CDR3 size: 15 residues. CDR3 amino acids: CACDTGDTYTNKLIF. CDR3 in DNA: TGTGCCTGTGACACCGGGGATACGTACACCAATAAACTCATCTTT.

This clone was observed a single time. No V gene call was produced; the J gene was TRDJ2. The CDR3 length is 11 residues. The CDR3 sequence: CASDMTAQLFF. In nucleotides, the CDR3 is TGTGCTAGTGATATGACAGCACAACTCTTCTTT.